The clone carrying this TCR beta chain has just a few counts. Antigen unknown. This sample is part of a study of T cells after yellow fever vaccination. Study results and limitations: High-abundance clonotypes from the bulk population could contaminate FACS-sorted repertoires.

TCR cDNA, made by 5'RACE template switching, carried an added universal primer site and UMIs. TCRdb analysed the 5' RACE reads with MiXCR anew, one entry per CDR3 protein. This sample has around 260,000 distinct CDR3 sequences, with around 4.9% found just once. The receptor was isolated from a young man who received the YFV17D yellow fever vaccine. The material was CD4+ T cells sorted from PBMCs, obtained on the day of the yellow fever booster vaccination.

The CDR3 region is CASSRFITGTEAFF. The DNA for the CDR3 is TGCGCCAGCAGCCGGTTTATTACGGGCACTGAAGCTTTCTTT. The chain has TRBV5-1 and TRBJ1-1; no clear D gene. Trimming took off 4 bases at V and 4 bases at J, with 14 bases between the two ends. The length of the CDR3 is 14 residues. Germline V gene sequence: CDR1 SGHRS, CDR2 YFSETQ.